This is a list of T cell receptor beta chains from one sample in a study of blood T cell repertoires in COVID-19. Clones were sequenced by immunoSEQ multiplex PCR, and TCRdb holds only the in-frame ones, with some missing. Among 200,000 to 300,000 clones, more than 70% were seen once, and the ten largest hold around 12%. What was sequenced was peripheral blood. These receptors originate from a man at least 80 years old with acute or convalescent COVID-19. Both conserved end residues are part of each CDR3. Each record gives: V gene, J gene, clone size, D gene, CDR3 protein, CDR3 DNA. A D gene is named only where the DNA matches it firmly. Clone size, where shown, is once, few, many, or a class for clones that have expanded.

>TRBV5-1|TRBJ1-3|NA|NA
CASSLGPRASSGNTIYF
TGCGCCAGCAGCTTGGGCCCCAGGGCATCGTCTGGAAACACCATATATTTT
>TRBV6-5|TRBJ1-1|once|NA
CASSYSRAGNTEAFF
TGTGCCAGCAGTTACTCGAGGGCAGGGAACACTGAAGCTTTCTTT
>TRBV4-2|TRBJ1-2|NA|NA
CASSQASSDSLNYGYTF
TGTGCCAGCAGCCAGGCCTCATCGGACAGCCTAAACTATGGCTACACCTTC
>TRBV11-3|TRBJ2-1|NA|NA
CASSLDSGYNEQFF
TGTGCCAGCAGCTTAGATAGTGGCTACAATGAGCAGTTCTTC
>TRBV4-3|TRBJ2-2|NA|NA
CASSPKKDADGELFF
TGCGCCAGCAGCCCTAAAAAAGACGCGGACGGGGAGCTGTTTTTT
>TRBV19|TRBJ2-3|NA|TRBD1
CAVGLWGRGPTDTQYF
TGTGCCGTTGGCCTCTGGGGTAGGGGGCCCACAGATACGCAGTATTTT
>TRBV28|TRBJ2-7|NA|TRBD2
CASRGGLSYEQYF
TGTGCCAGCCGGGGAGGGCTCTCCTACGAGCAGTACTTC
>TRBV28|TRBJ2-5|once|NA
CASSPLPAGSQETQYF
TGTGCCAGCAGTCCCCTCCCAGCGGGTAGCCAAGAGACCCAGTACTTC
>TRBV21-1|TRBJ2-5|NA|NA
CASSKFGSTQETQYF
TGTGCCAGCAGCAAGTTTGGGAGTACCCAAGAGACCCAGTACTTC
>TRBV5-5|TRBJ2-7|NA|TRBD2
CASSRTSGGRYEQYF
TGTGCCAGCAGCCGGACTAGCGGGGGCCGTTACGAGCAGTACTTC
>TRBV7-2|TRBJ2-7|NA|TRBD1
CASSLGDRDLRQQYF
TGTGCCAGCAGCTTAGGGGACAGGGACCTAAGGCAGCAGTACTTC
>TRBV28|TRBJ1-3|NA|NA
CASSLSDRWSSGNTIYF
TGTGCCAGCAGTTTAAGCGACAGGTGGTCCTCTGGAAACACCATATATTTT
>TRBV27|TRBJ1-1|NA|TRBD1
CASSLTRGKAFF
TGTGCCAGCAGTTTAACCAGGGGGAAAGCTTTCTTT
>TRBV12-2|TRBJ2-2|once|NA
CASRLEALGTGCTGELFF
TGTGCAAGTCGCTTAGAGGCCCTCGGGACAGGATGCACCGGGGAGCTGTTTTTT
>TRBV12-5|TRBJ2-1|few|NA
CASGLTSTGDEQFF
TGTGCTAGTGGTTTGACCTCGACAGGAGATGAGCAGTTCTTC
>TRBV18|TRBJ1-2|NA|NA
CASSPPGGSNYGYTF
TGTGCCAGCTCACCACCGGGAGGGTCCAACTATGGCTACACCTTC
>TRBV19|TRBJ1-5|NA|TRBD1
CASSMTGGADQPQHF
TGTGCCAGTAGTATGACAGGGGGCGCGGATCAGCCCCAGCATTTT
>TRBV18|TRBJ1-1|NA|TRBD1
CASSSGQRNTEAFF
TGTGCCAGCTCATCGGGACAGAGGAACACTGAAGCTTTCTTT
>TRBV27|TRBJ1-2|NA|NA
CASSQRQTTANYGYTF
TGTGCCAGCAGCCAACGACAGACCACGGCTAACTATGGCTACACCTTC
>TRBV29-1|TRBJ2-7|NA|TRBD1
CSVAPRRDRGFEQYF
TGCAGCGTTGCCCCACGACGGGACAGGGGTTTCGAGCAGTACTTC
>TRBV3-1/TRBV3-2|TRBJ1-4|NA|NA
CASSQAGFWEKLFF
TGTGCCAGCAGCCAAGCCGGGTTTTGGGAAAAACTGTTTTTT
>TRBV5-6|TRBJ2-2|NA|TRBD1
CASSLGQGAPTGELFF
TGTGCCAGCAGCCTGGGACAGGGGGCTCCCACCGGGGAGCTGTTTTTT
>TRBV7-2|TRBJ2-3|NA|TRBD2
CASSLGLAGGVTQYF
TGTGCCAGCAGCTTAGGACTAGCGGGGGGCGTGACGCAGTATTTT
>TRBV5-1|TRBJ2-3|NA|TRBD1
CASSRGQEKSTDTQYF
TGCGCCAGCAGTCGTGGACAGGAAAAGAGCACAGATACGCAGTATTTT
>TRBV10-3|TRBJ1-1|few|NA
CAISATAMNTEAFF
TGTGCCATCAGTGCAACTGCCATGAACACTGAAGCTTTCTTT
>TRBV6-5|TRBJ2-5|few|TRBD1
CASSRTGRETQYF
TGTGCCAGCAGCCGGACAGGGCGAGAGACCCAGTACTTC
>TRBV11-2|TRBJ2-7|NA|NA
CASSPWGGYEQYF
TGTGCCAGCTCCCCGTGGGGCGGCTACGAGCAGTACTTC
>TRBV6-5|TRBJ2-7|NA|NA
CASRRGNPYEQYF
TGTGCCAGCAGGAGGGGGAATCCCTACGAGCAGTACTTC
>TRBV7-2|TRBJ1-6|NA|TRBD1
CASSPRGDGFYSPLHF
TGTGCCAGCAGCCCCAGGGGGGACGGATTCTATTCACCCCTCCACTTT